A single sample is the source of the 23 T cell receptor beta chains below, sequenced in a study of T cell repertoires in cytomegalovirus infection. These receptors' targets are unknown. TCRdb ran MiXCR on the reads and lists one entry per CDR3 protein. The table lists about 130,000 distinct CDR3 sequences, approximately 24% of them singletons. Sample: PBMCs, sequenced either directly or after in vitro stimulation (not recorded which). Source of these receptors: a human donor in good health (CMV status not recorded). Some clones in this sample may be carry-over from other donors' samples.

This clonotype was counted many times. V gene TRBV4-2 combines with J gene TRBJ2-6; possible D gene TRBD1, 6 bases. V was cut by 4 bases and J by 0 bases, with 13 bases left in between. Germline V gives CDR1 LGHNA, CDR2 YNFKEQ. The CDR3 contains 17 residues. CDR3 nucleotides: TGTGCCAGCAGCCCCCAGGGGTCGAGCTCTGGGGCCAACGTCCTGACTTTC. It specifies CASSPQGSSSGANVLTF.

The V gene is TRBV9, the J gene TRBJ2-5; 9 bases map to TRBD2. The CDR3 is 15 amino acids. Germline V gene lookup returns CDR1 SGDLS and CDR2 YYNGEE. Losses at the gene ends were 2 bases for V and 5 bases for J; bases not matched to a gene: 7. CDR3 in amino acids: CASSVTPSGKETQYF. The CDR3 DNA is TGTGCCAGCAGCGTTACGCCTAGCGGGAAGGAGACCCAGTACTTC. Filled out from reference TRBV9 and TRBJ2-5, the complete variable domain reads DSGVTQTPKHLITATGQRVTLRCSPRSGDLSVYWYQQSLDQGLQFLIQYYNGEERAKGNILERFSAQQFPDLHSELNLSSLELGDSALYFCASSVTPSGKETQYFGPGTRLLVL.

The CDR3 DNA sequence: TGTGCCAGCAGCTTAGCGAGCCCGAACACTGAAGCTTTCTTT. It translates to CASSLASPNTEAFF. The chain has TRBV7-8 and TRBJ1-1; D gene unclear. Germline values: CDR1 SGHVS, CDR2 FQNEAQ. V shed 0 bases and J shed 1 base, with 6 bases lying between them. This CDR3 spans 14 amino acids.

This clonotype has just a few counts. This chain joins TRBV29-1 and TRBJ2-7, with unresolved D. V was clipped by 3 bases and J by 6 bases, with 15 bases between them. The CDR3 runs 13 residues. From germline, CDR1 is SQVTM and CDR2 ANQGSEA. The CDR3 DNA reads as TGCAGCGTTGATCCTGGGGATCTTACCGAGCAGTACGTC. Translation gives CSVDPGDLTEQYV.

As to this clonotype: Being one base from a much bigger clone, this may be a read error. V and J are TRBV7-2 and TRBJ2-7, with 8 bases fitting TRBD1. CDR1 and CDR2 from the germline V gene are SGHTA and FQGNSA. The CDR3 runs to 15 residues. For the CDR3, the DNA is TGTGCCAGCAGCAAGGACAGGGCTGTGTCATACGAGCAGTGCTTC. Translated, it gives CASSKDRAVSYEQCF.

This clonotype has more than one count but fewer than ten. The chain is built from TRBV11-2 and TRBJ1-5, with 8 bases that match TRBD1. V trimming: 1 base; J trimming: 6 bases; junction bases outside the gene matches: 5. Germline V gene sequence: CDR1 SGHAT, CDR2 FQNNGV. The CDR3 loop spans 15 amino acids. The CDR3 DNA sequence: TGTGCCAGCAGCTTAGGAGACAGGGGTGGTCAGCCCCAGCATTTT. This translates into CASSLGDRGGQPQHF.

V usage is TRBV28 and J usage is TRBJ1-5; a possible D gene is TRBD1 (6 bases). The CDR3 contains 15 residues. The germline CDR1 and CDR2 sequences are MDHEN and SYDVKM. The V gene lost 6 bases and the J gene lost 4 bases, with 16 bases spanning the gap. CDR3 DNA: TGTGCCAGCAGGTGGAGCAGGACAGAGAATCAGCCCCAGCATTTT. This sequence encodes CASRWSRTENQPQHF.

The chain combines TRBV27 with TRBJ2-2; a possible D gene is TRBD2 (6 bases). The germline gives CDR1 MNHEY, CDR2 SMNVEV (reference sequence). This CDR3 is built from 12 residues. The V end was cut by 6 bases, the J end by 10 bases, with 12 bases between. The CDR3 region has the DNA TGTGCCAGCAGAGGACCTAGCGAGGAGCTGTTTTTT. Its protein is CASRGPSEELFF.

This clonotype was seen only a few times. The CDR3 DNA reads TGTGTCTCTTTGGGACAGGGCACTGAAGCTTTCTTT. Protein: CVSLGQGTEAFF. This chain connects TRBV12-3 or TRBV12-4 to TRBJ1-1; 9 bases match TRBD1. This CDR3 region has 12 residues.

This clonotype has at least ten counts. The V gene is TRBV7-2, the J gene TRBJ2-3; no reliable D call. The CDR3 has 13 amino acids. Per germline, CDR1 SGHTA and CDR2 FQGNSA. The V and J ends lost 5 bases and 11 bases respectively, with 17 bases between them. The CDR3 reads CASSPYGSGKQYF. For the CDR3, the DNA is TGTGCCAGCAGCCCCTACGGGTCAGGCAAGCAGTATTTT.

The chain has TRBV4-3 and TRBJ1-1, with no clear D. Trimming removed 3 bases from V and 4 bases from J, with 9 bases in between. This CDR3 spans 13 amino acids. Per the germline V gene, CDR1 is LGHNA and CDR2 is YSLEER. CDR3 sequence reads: CASSHVSGTEAFF. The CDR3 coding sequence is TGCGCCAGCAGCCATGTATCGGGCACTGAAGCTTTCTTT.

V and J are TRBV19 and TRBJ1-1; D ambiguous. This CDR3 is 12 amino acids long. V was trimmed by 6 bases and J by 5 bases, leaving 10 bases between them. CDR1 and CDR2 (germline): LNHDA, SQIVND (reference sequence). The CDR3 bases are TGTGCCAGTAGCCTTACATGGACTGAAGCTTTCTTT. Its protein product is CASSLTWTEAFF.

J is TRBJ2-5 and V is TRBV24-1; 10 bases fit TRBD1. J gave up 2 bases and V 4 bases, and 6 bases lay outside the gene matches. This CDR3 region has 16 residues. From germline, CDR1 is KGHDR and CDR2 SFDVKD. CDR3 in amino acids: CATSDTGTGVQETQYF. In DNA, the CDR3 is TGTGCCACCAGTGACACCGGGACAGGGGTGCAAGAGACCCAGTACTTC.

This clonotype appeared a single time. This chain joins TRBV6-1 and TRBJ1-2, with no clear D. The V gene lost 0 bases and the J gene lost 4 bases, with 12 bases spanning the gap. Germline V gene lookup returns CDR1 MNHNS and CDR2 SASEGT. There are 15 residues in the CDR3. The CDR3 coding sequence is TGTGCCAGCAGTGAAGCGATTAGGGCAGCCTATGGCTACACCTTC. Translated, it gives CASSEAIRAAYGYTF.

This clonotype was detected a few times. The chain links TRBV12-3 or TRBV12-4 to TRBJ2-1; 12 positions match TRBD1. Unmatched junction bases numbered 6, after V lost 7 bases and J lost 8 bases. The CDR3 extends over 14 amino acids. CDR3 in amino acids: CASNSGTGGDEQFF. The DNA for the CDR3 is TGTGCCAGCAATTCCGGGACAGGGGGCGATGAGCAGTTCTTC.

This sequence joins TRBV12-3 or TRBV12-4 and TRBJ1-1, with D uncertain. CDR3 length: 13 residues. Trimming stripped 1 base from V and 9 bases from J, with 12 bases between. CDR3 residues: CASSLGWAGQAFF. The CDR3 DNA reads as TGTGCCAGCAGTTTAGGGTGGGCAGGACAAGCTTTCTTT.

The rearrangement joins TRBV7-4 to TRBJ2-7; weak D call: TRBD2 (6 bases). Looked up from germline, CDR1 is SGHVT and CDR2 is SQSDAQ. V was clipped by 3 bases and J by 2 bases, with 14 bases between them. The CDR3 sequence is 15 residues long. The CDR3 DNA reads TGTGCCAGCAGCTTCACCGGGACTGGAGCCTACGAGCAGTACTTC. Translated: CASSFTGTGAYEQYF.

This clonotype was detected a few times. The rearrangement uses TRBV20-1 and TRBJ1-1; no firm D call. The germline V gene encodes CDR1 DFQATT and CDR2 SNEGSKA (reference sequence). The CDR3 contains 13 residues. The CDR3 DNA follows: TGCAAAGGCCAGGAGAACCTTAACACTGAAGCTTTCTTT. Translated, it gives CKGQENLNTEAFF.

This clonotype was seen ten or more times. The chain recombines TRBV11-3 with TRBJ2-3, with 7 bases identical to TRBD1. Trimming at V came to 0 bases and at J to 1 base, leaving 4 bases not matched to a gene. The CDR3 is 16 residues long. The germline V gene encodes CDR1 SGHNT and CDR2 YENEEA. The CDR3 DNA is TGTGCCAGCAGCTTAGATCTAGGACAGGGCACAGATACGCAGTATTTT. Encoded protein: CASSLDLGQGTDTQYF.

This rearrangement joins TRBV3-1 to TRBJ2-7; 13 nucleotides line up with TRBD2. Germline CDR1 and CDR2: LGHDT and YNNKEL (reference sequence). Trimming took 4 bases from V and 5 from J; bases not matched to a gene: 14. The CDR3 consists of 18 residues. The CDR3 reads CASSRSDRRLAGGNEQYF. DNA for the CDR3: TGTGCCAGCAGCCGGAGCGATAGAAGACTAGCGGGAGGCAACGAGCAGTACTTC.

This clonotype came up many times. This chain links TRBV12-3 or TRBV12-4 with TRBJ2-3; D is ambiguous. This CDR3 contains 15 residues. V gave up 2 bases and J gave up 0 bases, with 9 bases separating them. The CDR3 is CASSLLDPSTDTQYF. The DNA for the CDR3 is TGTGCCAGCAGTTTATTGGACCCCAGCACAGATACGCAGTATTTT.

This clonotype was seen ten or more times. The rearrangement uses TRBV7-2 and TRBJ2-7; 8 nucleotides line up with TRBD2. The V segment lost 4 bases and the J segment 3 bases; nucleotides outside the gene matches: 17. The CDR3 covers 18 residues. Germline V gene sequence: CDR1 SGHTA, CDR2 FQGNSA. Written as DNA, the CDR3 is TGTGCCAGCAGCTCACCCCCTGAGAATAGCGGGGTTCACTACGAGCAGTACTTC. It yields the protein CASSSPPENSGVHYEQYF.

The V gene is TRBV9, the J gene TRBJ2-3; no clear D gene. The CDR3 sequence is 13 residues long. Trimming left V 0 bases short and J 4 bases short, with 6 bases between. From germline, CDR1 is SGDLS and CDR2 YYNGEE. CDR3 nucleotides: TGTGCCAGCAGCGTAGCCCCAGCAGATACGCAGTATTTT. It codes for CASSVAPADTQYF.